This TCR beta chain was retrieved from a study of early T cells in non-severe SARS-CoV-2 infection. Looking at the study overall: Bulk RNA taken from unsorted whole blood was sequenced, leaving chains unpaired. Study-wide results and caveats: The matching step, a VDJdb search, favored anti-spike CD8 responses and missed private and CD4 specificities.

This clonotype turned up a few times. Its antigen is as yet unknown. Sequence at one end of the junction differs from germline and may be a read error. Attachment of unique molecular identifiers to individual cDNA molecules was performed. TCRdb processed the 5' RACE reads anew with MiXCR; each CDR3 protein has one entry. Among some 100,000 distinct CDR3 sequences listed, roughly 15% were seen once. The germline CDR1 and CDR2 sequences are LGHDT and YNNKEL (reference sequence). This CDR3 has 12 residues. This receptor was identified in an adult who was a healthcare worker with PCR-confirmed SARS-CoV-2 infection or an uninfected control (not recorded which). The sequencing input was whole blood. The chain carries TRBV3-1 and TRBJ1-1; D unresolved. The CDR3 nucleotides read TGTGCCAGCAGCCAAGACCGCGGTTGGGCCGTCTTT. Translated: CASSQDRGWAVF.